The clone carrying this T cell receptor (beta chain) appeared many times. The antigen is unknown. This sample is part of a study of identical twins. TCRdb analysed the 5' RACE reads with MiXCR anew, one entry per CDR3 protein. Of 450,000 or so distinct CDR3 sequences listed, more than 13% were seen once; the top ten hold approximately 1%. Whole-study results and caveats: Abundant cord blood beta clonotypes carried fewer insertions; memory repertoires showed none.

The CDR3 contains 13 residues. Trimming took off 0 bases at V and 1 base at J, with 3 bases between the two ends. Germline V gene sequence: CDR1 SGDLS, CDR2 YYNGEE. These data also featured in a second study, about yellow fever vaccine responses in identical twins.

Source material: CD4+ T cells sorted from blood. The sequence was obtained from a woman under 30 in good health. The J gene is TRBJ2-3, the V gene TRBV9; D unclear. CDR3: CASSVGGTDTQYF. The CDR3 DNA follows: TGTGCCAGCAGCGTAGGGGGCACAGATACGCAGTATTTT.